This T cell receptor (beta chain) came from a study of blood T cell repertoires in COVID-19. The CDR3 sequence is 15 residues long. The V gene's germline CDR1 is LGHNA and CDR2 YSLEER. V was pared by 3 bases and J by 2 bases, with 4 bases of the junction left unmatched. Only in-frame clones appear in the TCRdb table, and some are missing; sequencing was by immunoSEQ multiplex PCR. The sample yields a few hundred thousand clones, about 90% seen once. Material: PBMCs or T cells enriched from blood (not recorded which). The chain combines TRBV4-3 with TRBJ1-3, with 7 bases identical to TRBD1. This TCR came from a man aged 25 to 45 who had recovered from COVID-19. Written as DNA, the CDR3 is TGCGCCAGCAGCCATTTTGGACAGGCTGGAAACACCATATATTTT. It is translated as CASSHFGQAGNTIYF.